The clone carrying this TCR beta chain occurred a few times. Its antigen is unidentified. Both about-4-week and about-12-week second-dose recipients were combined. The CDR3 length is 12 residues. Trimming took off 11 bases at V and 1 base at J, with 9 bases between the two ends. In germline, CDR1 is MNHEY, CDR2 SVGAGI. Only in-frame clones appear in the TCRdb table, and some are missing; sequencing was by immunoSEQ multiplex PCR. The sample carries roughly 69,000 clones, about 80% recorded once. The sample originates from a study of T cell responses to AZD1222 COVID-19 vaccine. General observations from the study: Distributed over spike, vaccine-associated CD4 TCRs predominated at 160-218 and 743-854.

This chain connects TRBV6-5 to TRBJ1-5; no clear D. This clonotype originated in an adult who received the AZD1222 COVID-19 vaccine. The sample here was peripheral blood, taken 28 days after the second AZD1222 dose. This CDR3 is CAEAGSNQPQHF. CDR3 DNA sequence: TGTGCCGAGGCCGGGAGCAATCAGCCCCAGCATTTT.